The clone carrying this T cell receptor beta chain was found a few times. The data stem from a study of T-cell reconstitution after alpha-beta-depleted transplantation in children. Germline lookup yields CDR1 LGHNA and CDR2 YNFKEQ. This CDR3 has 16 amino acids. J gave up 5 bases and V 0 bases, and 9 bases lay outside the gene matches. Using unique molecular identifiers, the investigators prepared the TCRbeta library. One entry per CDR3 protein, called by TCRdb with MiXCR from the PCR reads. This sample has approximately 510,000 distinct CDR3 sequences; approximately 16% occur once, and the top ten carry 3% to 4%.

The clonotype comes from a human donor who donated a stem cell graft to a child with acute lymphoblastic leukemia. The sample in question was PBMCs from the stem cell graft donor, obtained from the stem cell graft. The chain carries TRBV4-2 and TRBJ2-5, with 7 bases lining up with TRBD1. The DNA of the CDR3 is TGTGCCAGCAGCCAAGATCGGACAGGCCCCGCCGAGACCCAGTACTTC. As protein: CASSQDRTGPAETQYF.